This is a list of T cell receptor beta chains from one sample in a study of blood T cell repertoires in COVID-19. The protocol was immunoSEQ multiplex PCR, while the TCRdb copy is restricted to in-frame clones and leaves out a portion. The data hold fewer than 110,000 clones, with 85% to 95% observed a single time. The sequenced sample consisted of peripheral blood. The receptors shown here come from a man over 45 with active COVID-19. The CDR3 runs from the conserved cysteine through the conserved F or W. Fields, in order: D gene, clone size, J gene, V gene, CDR3 protein, CDR3 DNA. D genes are given only for firm matches. Some rows mark clone size as missing; the rest say once, few, many or name a class of expanded clone.

D: NA; size: NA; J: TRBJ1-2; V: TRBV28; CDR3: CASHLRGPGGYTF; DNA: TGTGCCAGCCACCTCAGGGGACCGGGTGGCTACACCTTC
D: NA; size: NA; J: TRBJ1-5; V: TRBV9; CDR3: CAHTSRTYSNQPQHF; DNA: TGTGCCCACACTTCACGGACTTATAGCAATCAGCCCCAGCATTTT
D: NA; size: NA; J: TRBJ1-6; V: TRBV19; CDR3: CASSWQGNSPLHF; DNA: TGTGCCAGTAGTTGGCAGGGGAATTCACCCCTCCACTTT
D: TRBD2; size: NA; J: TRBJ2-7; V: TRBV18; CDR3: CASSHGLAEEGYEQYF; DNA: TGTGCCAGCTCACACGGACTAGCGGAAGAGGGCTACGAGCAGTACTTC
D: TRBD1; size: NA; J: TRBJ1-2; V: TRBV4-1; CDR3: CASSQPDRLYGYTF; DNA: TGCGCCAGCAGCCAACCGGACAGGCTCTATGGCTACACCTTC
D: NA; size: NA; J: TRBJ1-1; V: TRBV18; CDR3: CASSREYTEAFF; DNA: TGTGCCAGCTCACGAGAGTACACTGAAGCTTTCTTT
D: TRBD2; size: NA; J: TRBJ2-2; V: TRBV28; CDR3: CASSLRLAGGTGELFF; DNA: TGTGCCAGCAGTCTTCGACTAGCGGGAGGTACCGGGGAGCTGTTTTTT
D: TRBD1; size: NA; J: TRBJ2-1; V: TRBV7-3; CDR3: CASSLAGTGGHNEQFF; DNA: TGTGCCAGCAGCTTAGCCGGGACAGGGGGCCACAATGAGCAGTTCTTC
D: NA; size: NA; J: TRBJ1-1; V: TRBV7-9; CDR3: CASSRAGSALMNTEAFF; DNA: TGTGCCAGCAGCCGGGCAGGGTCGGCATTAATGAACACTGAAGCTTTCTTT
D: TRBD2; size: NA; J: TRBJ2-7; V: TRBV18; CDR3: CASSLTLAGPQSSYEQYF; DNA: TGTGCCAGCTCACTAACACTAGCGGGGCCCCAGAGCTCCTACGAGCAGTACTTC
D: NA; size: NA; J: TRBJ1-3; V: TRBV30; CDR3: CTGRESSGNTIYF; DNA: TGTACGGGCCGGGAGAGCTCTGGAAACACCATATATTTT
D: NA; size: NA; J: TRBJ2-1; V: TRBV11-2; CDR3: CASRMRALQNVYNEQFF; DNA: TGTGCCAGCAGAATGAGGGCGTTACAAAACGTGTACAATGAGCAGTTCTTC
D: TRBD1; size: NA; J: TRBJ2-1; V: TRBV7-3; CDR3: CASSLYRGYDEQFF; DNA: TGTGCCAGCAGCTTATACAGGGGATATGATGAGCAGTTCTTC
D: NA; size: NA; J: TRBJ2-1; V: TRBV20-1; CDR3: CSVQKTESQFF; DNA: TGCAGTGTCCAGAAGACAGAAAGTCAGTTCTTC
D: NA; size: NA; J: TRBJ2-7; V: TRBV28; CDR3: CASSLDSPYEQYF; DNA: TGTGCCAGCAGTCTGGACAGTCCCTACGAGCAGTACTTC
D: TRBD1; size: NA; J: TRBJ2-5; V: TRBV7-3; CDR3: CASSLGTDQETQYF; DNA: TGTGCCAGCAGCTTAGGGACAGACCAAGAGACCCAGTACTTC
D: TRBD2; size: NA; J: TRBJ2-1; V: TRBV5-5; CDR3: CASSKLAPSYNEQFF; DNA: TGTGCCAGCAGTAAACTAGCGCCCTCCTACAATGAGCAGTTCTTC
D: NA; size: once; J: TRBJ1-2; V: TRBV7-3; CDR3: CASSPSEAGGYTF; DNA: TGTGCCAGCAGCCCGTCAGAGGCTGGAGGCTACACCTTC
D: TRBD2; size: NA; J: TRBJ2-5; V: TRBV28; CDR3: CASSLWSGRKVETQYF; DNA: TGTGCCAGCAGTTTATGGAGCGGGAGAAAGGTTGAGACCCAGTACTTC
D: NA; size: NA; J: TRBJ2-7; V: TRBV2; CDR3: CASSEWTGIYEQYF; DNA: TGTGCCAGCAGTGAGTGGACGGGGATCTACGAGCAGTACTTC
D: NA; size: NA; J: TRBJ1-4; V: TRBV28; CDR3: CASSDPGTWGEKLFF; DNA: TGTGCCAGCAGTGACCCTGGGACTTGGGGTGAAAAACTGTTTTTT
D: TRBD1; size: NA; J: TRBJ2-1; V: TRBV7-3; CDR3: CASSHKGAPTNEQFF; DNA: TGTGCCAGCAGCCACAAGGGGGCTCCCACTAATGAGCAGTTCTTC
D: TRBD1; size: once; J: TRBJ1-4; V: TRBV13; CDR3: CASSSDRVGEKLFF; DNA: TGTGCCAGCAGCTCGGACAGGGTTGGCGAAAAACTGTTTTTT
D: TRBD1; size: NA; J: TRBJ2-5; V: TRBV5-1; CDR3: CASSPGTGGFGETQYF; DNA: TGCGCCAGCAGCCCAGGGACAGGGGGTTTCGGGGAGACCCAGTACTTC
D: NA; size: once; J: TRBJ2-1; V: TRBV6-4; CDR3: CASSIYPPGNEQFF; DNA: TGTGCCAGCAGTATCTACCCACCAGGCAATGAGCAGTTCTTC
D: NA; size: NA; J: TRBJ1-1; V: TRBV5-4; CDR3: CASSLRGGYTEAFF; DNA: TGTGCCAGCAGCTTGCGGGGGGGGTACACTGAAGCTTTCTTT
D: TRBD1; size: NA; J: TRBJ2-5; V: TRBV9; CDR3: CASSGRTGGLFLWETQYF; DNA: TGTGCCAGCAGCGGACGGACAGGGGGCTTATTTCTATGGGAGACCCAGTACTTC
D: NA; size: NA; J: TRBJ1-1; V: TRBV12-3/TRBV12-4; CDR3: CASSLGQNTEAFF; DNA: TGTGCCAGCAGTTTGGGACAGAACACTGAAGCTTTCTTT
D: TRBD1; size: NA; J: TRBJ2-7; V: TRBV28; CDR3: CASISTRDRGSYEQYF; DNA: TGTGCCAGCATCTCGACCCGGGACAGGGGCTCCTACGAGCAGTACTTC
D: NA; size: NA; J: TRBJ1-6; V: TRBV28; CDR3: CASSSTAYNSPLHF; DNA: TGTGCCAGCAGTTCCACAGCCTATAATTCACCCCTCCACTTT
D: NA; size: NA; J: TRBJ1-1; V: TRBV29-1; CDR3: CSGQTGNTEAFF; DNA: TGCAGCGGACAGACAGGGAACACTGAAGCTTTCTTT
D: TRBD1; size: NA; J: TRBJ2-1; V: TRBV10-1; CDR3: CASSPGQGSSYNEQFF; DNA: TGCGCCAGCAGCCCCGGACAGGGAAGCTCCTACAATGAGCAGTTCTTC
D: NA; size: NA; J: TRBJ1-3; V: TRBV5-5; CDR3: CASSGAHSGNTIYF; DNA: TGTGCCAGCAGCGGGGCTCACTCTGGAAACACCATATATTTT
D: NA; size: NA; J: TRBJ2-1; V: TRBV14; CDR3: CASSPLSGNEQFF; DNA: TGTGCCAGCAGTCCTTTATCGGGCAATGAGCAGTTCTTC
D: NA; size: NA; J: TRBJ2-1; V: TRBV19; CDR3: CASSILQGQREQFF; DNA: TGTGCCAGTAGTATTCTTCAGGGTCAGCGTGAGCAGTTCTTC
D: NA; size: NA; J: TRBJ2-7; V: TRBV7-2; CDR3: CASSLPEIPYEQYF; DNA: TGTGCCAGCAGCCTCCCCGAGATCCCCTACGAGCAGTACTTC
D: TRBD2; size: NA; J: TRBJ2-7; V: TRBV24-1; CDR3: CATAGLAGGEQYF; DNA: TGTGCCACCGCTGGACTAGCGGGAGGCGAGCAGTACTTC
D: TRBD1; size: once; J: TRBJ1-4; V: TRBV2; CDR3: CASSPETGANEKLFF; DNA: TGTGCCAGCAGTCCGGAGACAGGGGCTAATGAAAAACTGTTTTTT
D: TRBD1; size: NA; J: TRBJ2-1; V: TRBV6-4; CDR3: CASTWSDRGVYNEQFF; DNA: TGTGCCAGCACGTGGTCTGACAGGGGGGTTTACAATGAGCAGTTCTTC
D: NA; size: NA; J: TRBJ2-2; V: TRBV19; CDR3: CASSIHPENTGELFF; DNA: TGTGCCAGTAGTATCCACCCAGAGAACACCGGGGAGCTGTTTTTT
D: TRBD1; size: NA; J: TRBJ2-1; V: TRBV6-5; CDR3: CASTHRGQGTYEQFF; DNA: TGTGCCAGCACTCATAGGGGACAGGGCACCTATGAGCAGTTCTTC
D: NA; size: NA; J: TRBJ1-2; V: TRBV19; CDR3: CASSPLSGMNYGYTF; DNA: TGTGCCAGTAGTCCTCTCTCGGGGATGAACTATGGCTACACCTTC
D: TRBD2; size: NA; J: TRBJ2-1; V: TRBV19; CDR3: CASSILGLAGVKEQFF; DNA: TGTGCCAGTAGTATTCTGGGACTAGCGGGAGTAAAGGAGCAGTTCTTC
D: NA; size: NA; J: TRBJ2-1; V: TRBV6-4; CDR3: CASSPEDYLNEQFF; DNA: TGTGCCAGCAGTCCCGAGGACTATCTCAATGAGCAGTTCTTC
D: NA; size: NA; J: TRBJ2-3; V: TRBV7-3; CDR3: CASSQRGKLYTQYF; DNA: TGTGCCAGCAGCCAAAGGGGCAAATTATATACGCAGTATTTT
D: NA; size: NA; J: TRBJ2-6; V: TRBV12-3/TRBV12-4; CDR3: CASSQNRDSVTF; DNA: TGTGCCAGCAGTCAAAACAGGGATTCTGTGACTTTC